One sample yielded the 6 T cell receptor beta chains listed below, sequenced in a study of CD8 T cells in ankylosing spondylitis. TCRdb re-derived calls from the 5' RACE reads in MiXCR, one entry per CDR3 protein. This sample has approximately 150,000 distinct CDR3 sequences, with around a tenth found just once. Sequencing input: blood, either unsorted or a sorted T cell fraction (not recorded which). The origin of the receptors is a female donor with ankylosing spondylitis or in good health (not recorded which).

This clonotype was seen only a few times. V usage is TRBV25-1 and J usage is TRBJ1-5; 7 bases agree with TRBD1. Germline CDR1 reads MGHDK; CDR2 reads SYGVNS. With V trimmed by 7 bases and J by 7 bases, 7 bases remained unmatched. This CDR3 has 13 amino acids. Here the CDR3 DNA reads TGTGCCAGCACCCCAGGGGGGGGACAGCCCCAGCATTTT. Translated: CASTPGGGQPQHF.

A few counts support this clonotype. This chain links TRBV6-2 or TRBV6-3 with TRBJ2-1; TRBD2 might be the D (6 bases). The CDR3 consists of 14 residues. CDR1 is MNHEY, CDR2 SVGEGT, per germline. Trimming removed 2 bases at V and 7 bases at J, with 12 bases between. The CDR3 DNA follows: TGTGCCAGCAGTTACGGAGGGGTATGGAATGAGCAGTTCTTC. This encodes CASSYGGVWNEQFF.

The table lists this clonotype with many counts. The CDR3 sequence is CASSSGAIYEQYF. The CDR3 DNA follows: TGTGCCAGCAGTTCTGGCGCTATCTACGAGCAGTACTTC. The chain carries TRBV27 and TRBJ2-7, with no clear D. Trimming left V 4 bases short and J 3 bases short, with 10 bases between. Germline-derived CDR1 and CDR2 are MNHEY and SMNVEV (reference sequence). This CDR3 has 13 amino acids.

This clonotype was picked up many times. This sequence joins TRBV6-2 or TRBV6-3 and TRBJ2-5; no definite D call. With 1 base removed from V and 2 bases from J, the gap between germline ends came to 5 bases. The germline gives CDR1 MNHEY, CDR2 SVGEGT. This CDR3 is 13 amino acids long. CDR3 sequence (DNA): TGTGCCAGCAGTTACTTCCGTCAAGAGACCCAGTACTTC. Encoded protein: CASSYFRQETQYF.

This clonotype was observed a few times. This sequence joins TRBV6-5 and TRBJ2-1; tentatively, D is TRBD1 (6 bases). The CDR3 runs 16 residues. Deletions cut 0 bases from V and 2 bases from J, with 11 bases between. Looked up from germline, CDR1 is MNHEY and CDR2 is SVGAGI. The CDR3 loop is CASSYSGPGAYNEQFF. As DNA, the CDR3 is TGTGCCAGCAGTTACTCGGGACCAGGGGCCTACAATGAGCAGTTCTTC.

The rearrangement uses TRBV4-3 and TRBJ1-2; D is unresolved. V shed 3 bases and J shed 2 bases, with 19 bases lying between them. This CDR3 contains 17 residues. Germline CDR1 reads LGHNA; CDR2 reads YSLEER. CDR3 bases: TGCGCCAGCAGCCAGGAAATGTGGGGAACTGTCAACTATGGCTACACCTTC. This codes for CASSQEMWGTVNYGYTF.